The clone carrying this TCR beta chain occurred a few times. This sample was taken from a study of shared clonotypes between healthy human individuals. Researchers partitioned CD4+ cells into CD45RA+ naive and CD45RA-negative memory subsets. On sorted subsets, replicate PCRs used roughly 190 ng DNA, or tens of thousands of T cell genomes. Here immunoSEQ multiplex PCR was the method, and the copy in TCRdb shows in-frame clones only, minus some. The data show more than 1 million clones, with approximately 80% seen just once and approximately 0.56% held by the top ten. V lost 6 bases and J lost 9; bases outside the gene matches: 13. Germline V gene lookup returns CDR1 MDHEN and CDR2 SYDVKM. The CDR3 has 15 amino acids.

The source is a man younger than 30 in good health. Some clones in this sample may be carry-over from other donors' samples. Sequencing was carried out using memory CD4+ T cells from PBMCs. Stated subset: CD45RA-negative fraction. V and J are TRBV28 and TRBJ2-5; 10 nucleotides align to TRBD1. The CDR3 spells CASRTTGGEGRAQYF. CDR3 nucleotide sequence: TGTGCCAGCAGGACGACAGGGGGCGAGGGAAGGGCCCAGTACTTC.